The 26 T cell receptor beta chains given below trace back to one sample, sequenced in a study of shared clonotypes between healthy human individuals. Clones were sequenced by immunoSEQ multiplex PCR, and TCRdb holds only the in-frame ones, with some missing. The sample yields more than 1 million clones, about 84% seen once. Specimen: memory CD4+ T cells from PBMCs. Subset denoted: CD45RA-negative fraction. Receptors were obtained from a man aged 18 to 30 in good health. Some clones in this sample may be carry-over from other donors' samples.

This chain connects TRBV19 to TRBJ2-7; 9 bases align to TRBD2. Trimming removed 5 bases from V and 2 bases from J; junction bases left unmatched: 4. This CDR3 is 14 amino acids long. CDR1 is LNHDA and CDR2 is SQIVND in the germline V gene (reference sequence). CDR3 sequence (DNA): TGTGCCAGTAGTTCTAGCGGGATGACCTACGAGCAGTACTTC. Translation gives CASSSSGMTYEQYF.

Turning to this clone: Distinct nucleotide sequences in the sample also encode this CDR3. CDR3 sequence reads: CASTPNTEAFF. Written as DNA, the CDR3 is TGTGCCAGCACTCCGAACACTGAAGCTTTCTTT. The chain is built from TRBV2 and TRBJ1-1; no reliable D call. Trimming shortened V by 7 bases and J by 1 base, and 4 bases separated the two germline ends. Germline CDR1 is SNHLY and CDR2 is FYNNEI. This CDR3 has 11 amino acids.

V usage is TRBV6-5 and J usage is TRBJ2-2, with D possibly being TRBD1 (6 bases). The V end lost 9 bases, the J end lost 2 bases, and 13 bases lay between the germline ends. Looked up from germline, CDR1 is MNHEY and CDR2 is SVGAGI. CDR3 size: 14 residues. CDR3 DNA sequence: TGTGCCAGTACCGCAGGGGCCAACACCGGGGAGCTGTTTTTT. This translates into CASTAGANTGELFF.

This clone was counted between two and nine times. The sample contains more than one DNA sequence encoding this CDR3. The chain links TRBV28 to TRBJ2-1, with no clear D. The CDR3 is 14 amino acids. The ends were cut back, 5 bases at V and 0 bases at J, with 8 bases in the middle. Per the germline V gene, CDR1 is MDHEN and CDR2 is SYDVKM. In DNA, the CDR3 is TGTGCCAGCAGTCTCCCTGGCTCCTACAATGAGCAGTTCTTC. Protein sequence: CASSLPGSYNEQFF.

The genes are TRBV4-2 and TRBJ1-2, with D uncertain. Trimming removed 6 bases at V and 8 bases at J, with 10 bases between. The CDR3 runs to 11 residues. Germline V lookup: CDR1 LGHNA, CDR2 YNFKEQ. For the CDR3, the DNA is TGTGCCAGCAGTAGAGTCCCGGGCTACACCTTC. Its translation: CASSRVPGYTF.

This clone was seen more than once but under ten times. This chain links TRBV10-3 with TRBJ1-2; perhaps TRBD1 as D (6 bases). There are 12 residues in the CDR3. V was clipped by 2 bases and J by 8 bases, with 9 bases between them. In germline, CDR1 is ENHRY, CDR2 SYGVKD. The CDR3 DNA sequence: TGTGCCATCAGTGAGGCAAGGGGGGGCTACACCTTC. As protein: CAISEARGGYTF.

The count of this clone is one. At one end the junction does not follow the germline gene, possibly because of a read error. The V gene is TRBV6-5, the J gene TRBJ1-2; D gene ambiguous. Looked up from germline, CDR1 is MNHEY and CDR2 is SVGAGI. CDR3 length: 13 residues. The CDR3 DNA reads TGTGCCAGCCGTTATATGAGTGGGGATGGCTACACCTTC. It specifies CASRYMSGDGYTF.

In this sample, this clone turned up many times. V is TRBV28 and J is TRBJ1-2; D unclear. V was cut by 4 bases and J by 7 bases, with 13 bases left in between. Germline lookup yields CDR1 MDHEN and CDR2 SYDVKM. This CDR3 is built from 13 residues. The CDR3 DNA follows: TGTGCCAGCAGTTATGGCGGAGTCCGTGGCTACACCTTC. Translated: CASSYGGVRGYTF.

The CDR3 sequence is CASSSGGGDTDTQYF. In DNA form, the CDR3 reads TGTGCCAGTAGTAGTGGTGGGGGGGACACAGATACGCAGTATTTT. The chain has TRBV19 and TRBJ2-3; 7 bases agree with TRBD2. The CDR3 extends over 15 amino acids. The J segment lost 2 bases and the V segment lost 4 bases, leaving 6 bases of the junction unmatched. CDR1 LNHDA and CDR2 SQIVND come from the germline V gene (reference sequence).

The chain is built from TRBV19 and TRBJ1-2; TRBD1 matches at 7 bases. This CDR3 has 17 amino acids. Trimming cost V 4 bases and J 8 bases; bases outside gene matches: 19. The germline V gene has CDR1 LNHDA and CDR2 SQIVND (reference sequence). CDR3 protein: CASSTTTTGQQTGGYTF. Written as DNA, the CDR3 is TGTGCCAGTAGTACCACCACCACGGGACAGCAGACTGGGGGCTACACCTTC.

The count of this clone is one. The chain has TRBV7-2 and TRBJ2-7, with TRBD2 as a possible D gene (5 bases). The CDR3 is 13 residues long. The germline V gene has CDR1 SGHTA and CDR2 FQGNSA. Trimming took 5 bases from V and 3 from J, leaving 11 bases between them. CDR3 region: CASSGISGYEQYF. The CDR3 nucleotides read TGTGCCAGCAGCGGAATCAGCGGCTACGAGCAGTACTTC.

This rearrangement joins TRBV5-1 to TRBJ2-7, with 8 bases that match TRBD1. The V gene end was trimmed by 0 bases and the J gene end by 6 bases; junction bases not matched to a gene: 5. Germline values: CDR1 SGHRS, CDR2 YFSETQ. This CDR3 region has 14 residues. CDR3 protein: CASSLEDRVVEQYF. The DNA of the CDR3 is TGCGCCAGCAGCTTGGAGGACAGGGTGGTCGAGCAGTACTTC.

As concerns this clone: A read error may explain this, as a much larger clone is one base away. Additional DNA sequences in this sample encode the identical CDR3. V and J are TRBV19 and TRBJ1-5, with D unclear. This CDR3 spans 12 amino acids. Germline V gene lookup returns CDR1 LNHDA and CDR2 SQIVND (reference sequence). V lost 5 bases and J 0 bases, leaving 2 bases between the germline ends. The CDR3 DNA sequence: TGTGCCAGTAGTTATAGCAATCAGCCCCAGCATTTT. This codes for CASSYSNQPQHF.

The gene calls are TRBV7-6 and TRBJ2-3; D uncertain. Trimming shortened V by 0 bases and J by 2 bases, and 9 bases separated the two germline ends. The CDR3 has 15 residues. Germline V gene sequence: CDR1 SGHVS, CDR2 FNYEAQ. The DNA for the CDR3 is TGTGCCAGCAGCTTAGCTTTGCGGAACACAGATACGCAGTATTTT. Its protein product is CASSLALRNTDTQYF.

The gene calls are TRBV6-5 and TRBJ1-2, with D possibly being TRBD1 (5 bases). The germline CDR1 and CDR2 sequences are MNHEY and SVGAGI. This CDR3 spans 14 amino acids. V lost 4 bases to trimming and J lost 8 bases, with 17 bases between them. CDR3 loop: CASSSQGTGGGYTF. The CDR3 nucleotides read TGTGCCAGCAGTTCCCAGGGAACGGGCGGGGGCTACACCTTC.

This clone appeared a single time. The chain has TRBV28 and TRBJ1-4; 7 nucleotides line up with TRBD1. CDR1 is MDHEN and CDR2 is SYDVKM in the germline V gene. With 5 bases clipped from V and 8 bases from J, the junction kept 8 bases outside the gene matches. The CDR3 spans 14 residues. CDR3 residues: CASSVPGTVEKLFF. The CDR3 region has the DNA TGTGCCAGCAGTGTCCCCGGGACAGTCGAAAAACTGTTTTTT.

For the CDR3, the DNA is TGTGCCAGCTCACCGATAGTCAATGAAAAACTGTTTTTT. Amino acid sequence: CASSPIVNEKLFF. J is TRBJ1-4 and V is TRBV18, with D hard to call. This CDR3 comprises 13 residues. V was pared by 3 bases and J by 5 bases, with 7 bases between. CDR1 and CDR2 from the germline V gene are KGHSH and LQKENI.

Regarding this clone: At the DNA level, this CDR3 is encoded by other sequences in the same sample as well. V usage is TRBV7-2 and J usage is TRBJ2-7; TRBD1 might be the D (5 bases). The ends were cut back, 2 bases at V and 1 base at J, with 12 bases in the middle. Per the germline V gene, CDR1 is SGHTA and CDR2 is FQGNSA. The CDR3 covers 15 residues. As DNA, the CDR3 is TGTGCCAGCAGCTTATCCAGGGTAGAGTCCTACGAGCAGTACTTC. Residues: CASSLSRVESYEQYF.

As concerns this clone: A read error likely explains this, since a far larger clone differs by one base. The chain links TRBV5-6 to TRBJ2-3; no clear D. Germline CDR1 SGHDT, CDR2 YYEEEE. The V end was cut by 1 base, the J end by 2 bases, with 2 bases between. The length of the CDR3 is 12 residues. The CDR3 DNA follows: TGTGCCAGCAGCTTGCACACAGATACGCAGTATTTT. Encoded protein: CASSLHTDTQYF.

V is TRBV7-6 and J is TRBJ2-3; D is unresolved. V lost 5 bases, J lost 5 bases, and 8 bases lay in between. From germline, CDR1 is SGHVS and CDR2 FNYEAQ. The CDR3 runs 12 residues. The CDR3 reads CASSVYLDTQYF. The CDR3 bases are TGTGCCAGCAGCGTTTACCTAGATACGCAGTATTTT. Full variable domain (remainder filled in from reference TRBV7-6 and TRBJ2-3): GAGVSQSPRYKVTKRGQDVALRCDPISGHVSLYWYRQALGQGPEFLTYFNYEAQQDKSGLPNDRFSAERPEGSISTLTIQRTEQRDSAMYRCASSVYLDTQYFGPGTRLTVL.

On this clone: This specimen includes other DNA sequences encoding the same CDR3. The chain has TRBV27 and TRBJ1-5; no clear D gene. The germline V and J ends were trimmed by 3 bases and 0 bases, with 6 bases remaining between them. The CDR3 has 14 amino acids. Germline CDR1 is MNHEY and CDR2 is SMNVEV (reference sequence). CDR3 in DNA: TGTGCCAGCAGTTTTAGAGGTAGCAATCAGCCCCAGCATTTT. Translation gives CASSFRGSNQPQHF.

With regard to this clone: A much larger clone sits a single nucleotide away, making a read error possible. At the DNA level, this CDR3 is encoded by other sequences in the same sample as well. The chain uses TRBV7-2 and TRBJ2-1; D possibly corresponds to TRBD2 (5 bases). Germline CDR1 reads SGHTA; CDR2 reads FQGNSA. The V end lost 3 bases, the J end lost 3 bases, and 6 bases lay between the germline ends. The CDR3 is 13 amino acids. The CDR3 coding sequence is TGTGCCAGCAGCTTGAGCGGCTACAATGAGCAGTTCTTC. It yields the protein CASSLSGYNEQFF.

This CDR3 reads CASSGEGRTSRLHEQFF. The CDR3 nucleotides are TGTGCCAGCAGTGGAGAGGGTCGGACTAGCCGCCTGCATGAGCAGTTCTTC. This chain uses TRBV27 with TRBJ2-1; 8 bases agree with TRBD2. After removal of 5 bases from V and 8 bases from J, the junction contained 17 bases not matched to a gene. CDR3 length: 17 amino acids. The germline gives CDR1 MNHEY, CDR2 SMNVEV (reference sequence).

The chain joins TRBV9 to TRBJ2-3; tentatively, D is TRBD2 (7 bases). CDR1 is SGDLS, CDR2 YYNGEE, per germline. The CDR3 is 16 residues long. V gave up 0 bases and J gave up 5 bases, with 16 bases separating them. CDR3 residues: CASSVGRGGEGDTQYF. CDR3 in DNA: TGTGCCAGCAGCGTAGGTCGCGGGGGCGAGGGAGATACGCAGTATTTT.

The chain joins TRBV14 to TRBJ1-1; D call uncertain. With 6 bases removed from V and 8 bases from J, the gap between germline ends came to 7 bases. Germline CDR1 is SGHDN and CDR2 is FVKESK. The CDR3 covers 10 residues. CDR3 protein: CASRNSEAFF. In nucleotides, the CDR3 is TGTGCCAGCAGAAACTCCGAAGCTTTCTTT.

The CDR3 loop is CASSSKVSGSFNEQFF. DNA of the CDR3: TGTGCCAGCAGCTCCAAGGTTAGCGGGAGCTTCAATGAGCAGTTCTTC. The chain uses TRBV7-3 and TRBJ2-1; the match to TRBD2 covers 9 bases. Trimming at V came to 4 bases and at J to 6 bases, leaving 10 bases not matched to a gene. Germline loops: CDR1 SGHTA, CDR2 FQGTGA. The CDR3 has 16 residues. Full variable domain (missing parts from reference TRBV7-3 and TRBJ2-1): GAGVSQTPSNKVTEKGKYVELRCDPISGHTALYWYRQSLGQGPEFLIYFQGTGAADDSGLPNDRFFAVRPEGSVSTLKIQRTERGDSAVYLCASSSKVSGSFNEQFFGPGTRLTVL.